This is a list of T cell receptor beta chains from one sample in a study of T-cell reconstitution after alpha-beta-depleted transplantation in children. TCRdb re-called the PCR reads through MiXCR, storing one row per CDR3 protein. The table records some 300,000 distinct CDR3 sequences, almost 8% of them present only once. Here the sequenced sample was peripheral blood, taken 360 days after TCRalphabeta/CD19-depleted stem cell transplant. The receptors shown here come from a female patient aged 2-15 years who had a stem cell transplant for Fanconi anemia, so the T cells may come from the graft donor. CDR3s include the opening cysteine and the closing phenylalanine or tryptophan. A D gene is named only where the DNA matches it firmly. Clone size is stated in some rows and not others, as once, few, many or a class when expanded.

v_call	j_call	d_call	clone_size	cdr3_aa	cdr3_nt
TRBV15	TRBJ1-2	TRBD1	.	CATSSTPGQTFSYGYTF	TGTGCCACCAGCAGTACGCCGGGACAGACTTTCTCTTATGGCTACACCTTC
TRBV28	TRBJ1-1	.	few	CASSYGSGIYEAFF	TGTGCCAGCAGCTACGGTAGTGGCATATATGAAGCTTTCTTT
TRBV7-6	TRBJ1-6	.	many	CASSRNRGSHNSPLHF	TGTGCCAGCAGCAGAAACCGAGGGTCCCATAATTCACCCCTCCACTTT
TRBV5-1	TRBJ2-7	.	few	CASSPLTGAWYEQYF	TGCGCCAGCAGCCCACTTACAGGCGCTTGGTACGAGCAGTACTTC
TRBV12-3/TRBV12-4	TRBJ1-1	.	.	CASSSWASSGTEAFF	TGTGCCAGCAGTTCTTGGGCCAGCTCTGGCACTGAAGCTTTCTTT
TRBV5-1	TRBJ2-7	.	many	CASSLAGGLYEQYF	TGCGCCAGCAGCTTGGCCGGTGGGCTTTACGAGCAGTACTTC
TRBV4-2	TRBJ2-3	.	.	CASSPIGQGLGTDTQYF	TGTGCCAGCAGCCCCATCGGCCAGGGACTGGGGACAGATACGCAGTATTTT
TRBV20-1	TRBJ1-6	.	few	CSARYEESYNSPLHF	TGCAGTGCTAGATACGAAGAATCCTATAATTCACCCCTCCACTTT
TRBV28	TRBJ2-5	.	many	CASRETGNSQETQYF	TGTGCCAGCCGAGAAACAGGGAATTCCCAAGAGACCCAGTACTTC
TRBV29-1	TRBJ2-5	TRBD1	many	CSVEPISGTGRETQYF	TGCAGCGTTGAACCGATATCCGGGACAGGGCGAGAGACCCAGTACTTC
TRBV6-1	TRBJ2-1	.	.	CASSRRRGITSYNEQFF	TGTGCCAGCAGCCGACGCAGGGGAATAACCTCCTACAATGAGCAGTTCTTC
TRBV20-1	TRBJ2-7	.	many	CSARHQGLLQYEQYF	TGCAGTGCTAGGCACCAGGGATTGCTGCAATACGAGCAGTACTTC
TRBV13	TRBJ2-5	TRBD1	many	CASNQRDRGGETQYF	TGTGCCAGCAACCAAAGGGACAGGGGTGGAGAGACCCAGTACTTC
TRBV9	TRBJ2-6	TRBD1	.	CASSVAVRTGIAPRTGANVLTF	TGTGCCAGCAGCGTAGCCGTTAGGACAGGAATAGCCCCCCGAACTGGGGCCAACGTCCTGACTTTC
TRBV5-1	TRBJ1-2	TRBD1	few	CASRDRGISRYGYTF	TGCGCCAGCAGGGACAGGGGTATATCTCGCTATGGCTACACCTTC
TRBV19	TRBJ2-7	.	.	CASSIVSAGSYEQYF	TGTGCCAGTAGTATAGTAAGCGCCGGCTCCTACGAGCAGTACTTC
TRBV28	TRBJ2-5	TRBD1	many	CASSSTGGKSETQYF	TGTGCCAGCAGTTCTACAGGGGGCAAGAGTGAGACCCAGTACTTC
TRBV7-2	TRBJ2-3	TRBD2	many	CASSLRTSGDTQYF	TGTGCCAGCAGCCTTAGGACTAGTGGAGATACGCAGTATTTT
TRBV11-2	TRBJ1-2	.	.	CASSPPSRRGGYTF	TGTGCCAGCAGCCCACCATCTCGGAGGGGCGGCTACACCTTC
TRBV5-1	TRBJ2-3	.	many	CASSLDRKRLTDTQYF	TGCGCCAGCAGCTTGGACAGAAAACGTCTCACAGATACGCAGTATTTT
TRBV14	TRBJ2-1	.	many	CASSRRPNYNEQFF	TGTGCCAGCAGCCGTCGGCCGAACTACAATGAGCAGTTCTTC
TRBV4-1	TRBJ2-6	.	.	CASSQDRSRAGANVLTF	TGCGCCAGCAGCCAAGATAGAAGCAGGGCTGGGGCCAACGTCCTGACTTTC
TRBV20-1	TRBJ2-7	TRBD2	many	CSARDLAGPFEQYF	TGCAGTGCTAGAGATCTAGCGGGACCTTTTGAGCAGTACTTC
TRBV6-5	TRBJ1-2	TRBD1	many	CASRYRGTNYGYTF	TGTGCCAGCAGGTACAGGGGCACTAACTATGGCTACACCTTC
TRBV28	TRBJ2-5	.	few	CASSFPSRGTQYF	TGTGCCAGCAGTTTCCCCAGTCGGGGGACCCAGTACTTC
TRBV5-1	TRBJ1-1	TRBD1	.	CASRTGTGGSEAFF	TGCGCCAGCAGAACCGGGACAGGGGGCTCTGAAGCTTTCTTT
TRBV7-7	TRBJ2-5	.	many	CASSLFPGLGQETQYF	TGTGCCAGCAGCTTATTCCCAGGGCTGGGACAAGAGACCCAGTACTTC
TRBV20-1	TRBJ2-7	.	few	CSARDPPGRGNYEQYF	TGCAGTGCTAGAGATCCGCCGGGTAGAGGGAACTACGAGCAGTACTTC
TRBV9	TRBJ2-7	TRBD2	.	CASSVGAGGYEQYF	TGTGCCAGCAGCGTAGGAGCGGGGGGCTACGAGCAGTACTTC
TRBV27	TRBJ1-4	.	few	CATIPGGLNEKLFF	TGTGCCACCATCCCGGGGGGTCTCAATGAAAAACTGTTTTTT
TRBV18	TRBJ2-7	.	few	CASSLGRTNEQYF	TGTGCCAGCTCACTTGGACGGACTAACGAGCAGTACTTC
TRBV4-1	TRBJ2-3	TRBD2	.	CASRMSGGAEDTQYF	TGCGCCAGCAGGATGAGCGGGGGGGCGGAGGATACGCAGTATTTT
TRBV7-3	TRBJ2-1	TRBD2	.	CASSLKGMWTSGRIGNEQFF	TGTGCCAGCAGCTTAAAGGGGATGTGGACTAGCGGGAGAATCGGTAATGAGCAGTTCTTC
TRBV12-5	TRBJ2-1	TRBD1	many	CASGSGQSYNEQFF	TGTGCTAGTGGTTCGGGACAGTCTTACAATGAGCAGTTCTTC
TRBV27	TRBJ1-4	.	.	CASKRQDSEKLFF	TGTGCCAGCAAAAGGCAGGATAGTGAAAAACTGTTTTTT
TRBV7-9	TRBJ1-3	.	few	CASSSSSQGLSTIYF	TGTGCCAGCAGCTCCAGTTCGCAGGGTTTAAGCACCATATATTTT
TRBV5-6	TRBJ2-6	.	.	CASSWRRGSGANVLTF	TGTGCCAGCAGTTGGAGACGGGGCTCTGGGGCCAACGTCCTGACTTTC
TRBV11-2	TRBJ2-7	.	few	CASSLVAGAPYEQYF	TGTGCCAGCAGCTTAGTTGCAGGGGCTCCCTACGAGCAGTACTTC
TRBV3-1	TRBJ2-7	.	few	CASSRATAVGEQYF	TGTGCCAGCAGCCGTGCTACGGCGGTTGGCGAGCAGTACTTC
TRBV4-3	TRBJ1-1	TRBD1	few	CASSQGGQGLTEAFF	TGCGCCAGCAGCCAAGGGGGACAGGGGCTCACTGAAGCTTTCTTT
TRBV11-2	TRBJ2-3	TRBD2	.	CASSSVKRGGWADTQYF	TGTGCCAGCAGCTCCGTGAAGCGGGGTGGGTGGGCAGATACGCAGTATTTT
TRBV9	TRBJ2-1	TRBD2	many	CASSKRLAGSPFGQFF	TGTGCCAGCAGCAAGCGACTAGCGGGGTCTCCCTTCGGACAGTTCTTC
TRBV5-1	TRBJ2-3	.	many	CASSLAVTDTQYF	TGCGCCAGCAGCTTAGCAGTCACAGATACGCAGTATTTT
TRBV6-2/TRBV6-3	TRBJ2-7	TRBD1	.	CASSRGRDRPYEQYF	TGTGCCAGCAGTCGTGGCCGGGACAGACCCTACGAGCAGTACTTC
TRBV6-1	TRBJ2-4	TRBD1	few	CASSQGTGSGDLAKNIQYF	TGTGCCAGCAGTCAAGGGACAGGGAGTGGAGATCTAGCCAAAAACATTCAGTACTTC
TRBV24-1	TRBJ2-3	TRBD1	.	CATSDPDRAGGTDTQYF	TGTGCCACCAGTGACCCGGACAGGGCTGGGGGCACAGATACGCAGTATTTT